Listed here are 11 T cell receptor beta chains from one sample, sequenced in a study of OX40 agonist ivuxolimab in advanced cancers. TCRdb's table, derived via immunoSEQ multiplex PCR, lists solely in-frame clones and lacks some. Seen here are tens of thousands of clones, around 86% observed once, and the top ten hold about 3.4%. Specimen: CD4+ or CD8+ T cells sorted from blood, collected in a trial of the OX40 agonist ivuxolimab. The receptors here all came from an adult with an advanced solid tumor such as melanoma, head and neck, liver or kidney cancer.

The chain recombines TRBV7-2 with TRBJ2-1; D not certain. V gave up 5 bases and J gave up 9 bases, with 11 bases separating them. Looked up from germline, CDR1 is SGHTA and CDR2 is FQGNSA. There are 12 residues in the CDR3. In DNA, the CDR3 is TGTGCCAGCAGCCTCCAGCAGACTGAGCAGTTCTTC. Protein product: CASSLQQTEQFF.

The chain couples TRBV20-1 to TRBJ1-4, with unresolved D. Trimming shortened V by 3 bases and J by 7 bases, and 6 bases separated the two germline ends. CDR3 length: 11 residues. Germline lookup yields CDR1 DFQATT and CDR2 SNEGSKA (reference sequence). CDR3 amino acids: CSASQSEKLFF. CDR3 coding DNA: TGCAGTGCTAGCCAAAGTGAAAAACTGTTTTTT.

The chain uses TRBV12-5 and TRBJ1-5; no clear D. V was cut by 7 bases and J by 0 bases, with 10 bases left in between. CDR3 length: 14 residues. Per the germline V gene, CDR1 is LGHNT and CDR2 is FRNRAP. The CDR3 DNA reads TGTGCTAGTGCTTTAGGCCTTAGCAATCAGCCCCAGCATTTT. This sequence encodes CASALGLSNQPQHF.

This chain links TRBV27 with TRBJ1-1, with 10 bases lining up with TRBD1. V dropped 7 bases and J dropped 4; count of bases not matched to a gene: 6. The germline CDR1 and CDR2 sequences are MNHEY and SMNVEV (reference sequence). This CDR3 has 14 residues. This CDR3 reads CASNTGQGGTEAFF. CDR3 coding DNA: TGTGCCAGCAACACCGGACAGGGGGGCACTGAAGCTTTCTTT.

The chain has TRBV9 and TRBJ1-1; the D is unclear. V shed 3 bases and J shed 3 bases, with 9 bases lying between them. The germline V gene encodes CDR1 SGDLS and CDR2 YYNGEE. The CDR3 loop spans 13 amino acids. CDR3 bases: TGTGCCAGCAGCGAGACACCTCACACTGAAGCTTTCTTT. Translating gives CASSETPHTEAFF.

This clone is a singleton in its sample. The chain links TRBV6-5 to TRBJ1-1; D gene ambiguous. Germline V gene data show CDR1 as MNHEY and CDR2 as SVGAGI. CDR3 length: 14 residues. Trimming left V 7 bases short and J 0 bases short, with 12 bases between. CDR3 sequence (DNA): TGTGCCAGCAAGGAGGGCGGCATGAACACTGAAGCTTTCTTT. Translation gives CASKEGGMNTEAFF.

V and J are TRBV29-1 and TRBJ2-7; TRBD1 might be the D (5 bases). In germline, CDR1 is SQVTM, CDR2 ANQGSEA. V was clipped by 4 bases and J by 3 bases, with 7 bases between them. The CDR3 runs 11 residues. CDR3 coding DNA: TGCAGCGTTGGGGGCCACTACGAGCAGTACTTC. It is translated as CSVGGHYEQYF.

The rearrangement joins TRBV13 to TRBJ2-1; 7 nucleotides align to TRBD2. Germline trimming cut 4 bases from V and 0 bases from J; bases unmatched to any gene: 12. Germline V gene data show CDR1 as PRHDT and CDR2 as FYEKMQ (reference sequence). The CDR3 is made up of 18 amino acids. The CDR3 is CASSSIRGAGVSYNEQFF. The CDR3, as DNA: TGTGCCAGCAGCTCAATAAGGGGCGCGGGAGTCTCCTACAATGAGCAGTTCTTC.

The chain couples TRBV14 to TRBJ1-1; D possibly corresponds to TRBD1 (5 bases). Germline V gives CDR1 SGHDN, CDR2 FVKESK. The CDR3 is 15 residues long. Between the trimmed V and J ends, which lost 0 bases and 2 bases, there was a span of 10 bases. CDR3 DNA sequence: TGTGCCAGCAGCCAAGATCTGGACATCAACACTGAAGCTTTCTTT. This gives the protein CASSQDLDINTEAFF.

The chain combines TRBV6-6 with TRBJ2-1; 10 positions match TRBD2. This CDR3 has 12 residues. Trimming took 5 bases from V and 14 from J; bases not matched to a gene: 6. Germline V CDR1 and CDR2: MNHNY, SVGAGI (reference sequence). CDR3 amino acids: CASSQLAGTKFF. For the CDR3, the DNA is TGTGCCAGCAGTCAACTAGCGGGGACTAAGTTCTTC.

The J gene is TRBJ2-3, the V gene TRBV11-1; 7 bases align to TRBD2. Germline assignment: CDR1 SGHAT and CDR2 FQDESV (reference sequence). Germline trimming cut 4 bases from V and 2 bases from J; bases unmatched to any gene: 9. This CDR3 comprises 16 residues. CDR3 sequence reads: CASSYRAGILTDTQYF. Here the CDR3 DNA reads TGTGCCAGCAGCTATCGAGCGGGGATCCTCACAGATACGCAGTATTTT.